This TCR beta chain is drawn from a study of blood T cell repertoires in COVID-19. Study background: Sample material is recorded as cDNA or gDNA derived from T cells, B-cell-depleted T cells, or PBMCs.

In terms of age and location, participants ranged from roughly 18 to 100 years and lived in about 25 US areas. Participants' reported clinical history set cohort assignment. TCRdb's table, derived via immunoSEQ multiplex PCR, lists solely in-frame clones and lacks some. This repertoire shows fewer than 450,000 clones, more than 75% found once; its top ten account for 1%. The germline gives CDR1 LGHNA, CDR2 YNFKEQ. V shed 0 bases and J shed 2 bases, with 9 bases lying between them. The CDR3 length is 15 residues. The sequenced sample was PBMCs or T cells enriched from blood (not recorded which). The chain employs TRBV4-2 and TRBJ2-3; D is uncertain. The receptor comes from a woman between 25 and 40 years old who had recovered from COVID-19. The CDR3 bases are TGTGCCAGCAGCCAAGATCACTATCCCACAGATACGCAGTATTTT. Its translation is CASSQDHYPTDTQYF.